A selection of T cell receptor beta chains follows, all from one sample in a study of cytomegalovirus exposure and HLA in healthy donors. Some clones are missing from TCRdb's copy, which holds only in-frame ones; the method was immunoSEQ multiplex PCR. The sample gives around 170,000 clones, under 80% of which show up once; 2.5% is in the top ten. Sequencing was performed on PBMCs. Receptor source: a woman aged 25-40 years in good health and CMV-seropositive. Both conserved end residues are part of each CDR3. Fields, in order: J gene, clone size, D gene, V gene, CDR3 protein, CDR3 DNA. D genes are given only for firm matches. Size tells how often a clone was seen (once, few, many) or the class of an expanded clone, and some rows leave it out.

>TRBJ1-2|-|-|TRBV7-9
CASSLAVANYGYTF
TGTGCCAGCAGCTTAGCGGTAGCTAACTATGGCTACACCTTC
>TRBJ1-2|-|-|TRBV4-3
CASSQIGQNYGYTF
TGCGCCAGCAGCCAAATAGGACAGAACTATGGCTACACCTTC
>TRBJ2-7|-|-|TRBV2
CATTGGVYEQYF
TGTGCCACCACAGGAGGGGTCTACGAGCAGTACTTC
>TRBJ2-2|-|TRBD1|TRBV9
CASSSRGTANTGELFF
TGTGCCAGCAGCTCCAGGGGGACAGCGAATACCGGGGAGCTGTTTTTT
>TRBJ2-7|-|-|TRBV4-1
CASSLGISGPYEQYF
TGCGCCAGCAGCCTCGGGATTTCGGGCCCCTACGAGCAGTACTTC
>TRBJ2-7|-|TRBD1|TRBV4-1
CASSRPGGYEQYF
TGCGCCAGCAGCCGCCCAGGGGGCTACGAGCAGTACTTC
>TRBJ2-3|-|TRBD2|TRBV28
CASSLGTGTSDAWVYTQYF
TGTGCCAGCAGTTTAGGGACCGGGACTAGCGATGCGTGGGTCTATACGCAGTATTTT
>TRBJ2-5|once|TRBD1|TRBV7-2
CASSFLTGEETQYF
TGTGCCAGCAGCTTTTTGACAGGGGAAGAGACCCAGTACTTC
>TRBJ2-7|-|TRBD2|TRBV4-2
CASSQAPRGGADEQYF
TGTGCCAGCAGCCAAGCGCCCCGCGGGGGGGCCGACGAGCAGTACTTC
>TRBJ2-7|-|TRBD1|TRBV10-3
CAISSDRGTLYEQYF
TGTGCCATCAGTTCAGACAGGGGAACCCTCTACGAGCAGTACTTC
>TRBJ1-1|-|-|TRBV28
CASSPHGNTEAFF
TGTGCCAGCAGCCCTCACGGGAACACTGAAGCTTTCTTT
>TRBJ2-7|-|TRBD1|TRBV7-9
CASSPAGTGRSYEQYF
TGTGCCAGCAGCCCCGCGGGGACAGGGAGGTCCTACGAGCAGTACTTC
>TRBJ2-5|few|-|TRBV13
CASSGRTVVGETQYF
TGTGCCAGCAGCGGTCGGACAGTGGTTGGAGAGACCCAGTACTTC
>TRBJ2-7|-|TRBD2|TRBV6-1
CASSEAGGRGEQYF
TGTGCCAGCAGTGAGGCGGGGGGCCGGGGCGAGCAGTACTTC
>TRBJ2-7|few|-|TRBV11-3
CASSSFTQYEQYF
TGTGCCAGCAGCTCCTTTACCCAGTACGAGCAGTACTTC
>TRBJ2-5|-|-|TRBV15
CATSKLSETQYF
TGTGCCACCAGCAAACTTTCGGAGACCCAGTACTTC
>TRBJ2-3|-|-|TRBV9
CASSLHNVFTDTQYF
TGTGCCAGCAGCCTGCACAACGTCTTCACAGATACGCAGTATTTT
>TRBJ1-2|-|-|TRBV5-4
CASSLGGGWDYGYTF
TGTGCCAGCAGCCTGGGCGGAGGGTGGGACTATGGCTACACCTTC
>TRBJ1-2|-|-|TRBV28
CASSSSARRWYGYTF
TGTGCCAGCAGTTCGTCAGCCAGGCGCTGGTATGGCTACACCTTC
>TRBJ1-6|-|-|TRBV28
CASSFPQGGSPLHF
TGTGCCAGCAGTTTCCCCCAGGGTGGCTCACCCCTCCACTTT
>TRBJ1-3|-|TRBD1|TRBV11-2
CASSLPRGGQGGNTIYF
TGTGCCAGCAGCTTGCCGAGGGGGGGACAGGGAGGGAACACCATATATTTT
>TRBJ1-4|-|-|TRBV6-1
CASSETPTNEKLFF
TGTGCCAGCAGTGAGACACCAACTAATGAAAAACTGTTTTTT
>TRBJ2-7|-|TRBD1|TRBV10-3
CAISGGTALGEQYF
TGTGCCATCAGTGGGGGGACAGCTCTTGGGGAGCAGTACTTC
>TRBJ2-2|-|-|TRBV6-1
CASSDTGEAHTGELFF
TGTGCCAGCAGTGATACAGGGGAGGCGCACACCGGGGAGCTGTTTTTT
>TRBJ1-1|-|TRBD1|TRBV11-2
CASSLVTGGTTEAFF
TGTGCCAGCAGCTTAGTGACAGGGGGCACCACTGAAGCTTTCTTT
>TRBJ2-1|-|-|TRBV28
CASSPDSFNEQFF
TGTGCCAGCAGTCCCGACTCCTTCAATGAGCAGTTCTTC
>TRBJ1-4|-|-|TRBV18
CASSSTIQGFQVRSNEKLFF
TGTGCCAGCTCATCCACCATCCAGGGCTTTCAGGTTCGCTCTAATGAAAAACTGTTTTTT
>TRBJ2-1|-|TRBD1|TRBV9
CASSATGANNEQFF
TGTGCCAGCAGCGCAACAGGGGCCAACAATGAGCAGTTCTTC
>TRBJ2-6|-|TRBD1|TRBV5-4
CASSQQGAGANVLTF
TGTGCCAGCAGCCAACAGGGGGCTGGGGCCAACGTCCTGACTTTC
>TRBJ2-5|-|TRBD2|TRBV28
CASRFSGGGQETQYF
TGTGCCAGCAGATTTAGCGGGGGCGGACAAGAGACCCAGTACTTC
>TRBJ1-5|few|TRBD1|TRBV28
CASTQGTVVSPQHF
TGTGCCAGCACTCAGGGGACAGTGGTATCGCCCCAGCATTTT
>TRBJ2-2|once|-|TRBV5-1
CASSPNSGNTGELFF
TGCGCCAGCAGCCCCAATTCGGGAAACACCGGGGAGCTGTTTTTT
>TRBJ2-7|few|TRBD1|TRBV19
CASSANRGLLFYEQYF
TGTGCCAGTAGTGCAAACAGGGGGCTTTTGTTCTACGAGCAGTACTTC
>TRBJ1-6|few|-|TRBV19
CASSSPSTGFHNSPLHF
TGTGCCAGTAGTTCACCCTCCACAGGCTTCCATAATTCACCCCTCCACTTT
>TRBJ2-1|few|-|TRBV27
CASNPGGHYNEQFF
TGTGCCAGCAATCCCGGGGGGCACTACAATGAGCAGTTCTTC
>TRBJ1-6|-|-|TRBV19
CASSIKQGGHSPLHF
TGTGCCAGTAGTATCAAGCAGGGAGGACATTCACCCCTCCACTTT
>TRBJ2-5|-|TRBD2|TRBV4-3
CASSQERGVAQYF
TGCGCCAGCAGTCAGGAGCGGGGGGTGGCCCAGTACTTC
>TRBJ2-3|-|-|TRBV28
CASSPGHSGGTQYF
TGTGCCAGCAGCCCCGGACACTCCGGGGGTACGCAGTATTTT
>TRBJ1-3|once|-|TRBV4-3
CASSPSGGSGNTIYF
TGCGCCAGCAGCCCCTCAGGAGGGTCTGGAAACACCATATATTTT
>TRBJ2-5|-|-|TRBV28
CASSFPTAFQETQYF
TGTGCCAGCAGTTTCCCAACAGCCTTCCAAGAGACCCAGTACTTC